The text below deals with one TCR beta chain. In its sample, this clonotype was seen many times. Its antigen has not been determined. No base quality values were provided; no much bigger clone lies one nucleotide off. As encoded in the germline V gene, CDR1 is SNHLY while CDR2 is FYNNEI. The CDR3 holds 17 amino acids from the cysteine to the phenylalanine. The kept DNA is CDR3 alone, 51 bases in frame from the first base. Clipping removes 2 bases from V and 7 bases from J, with 10 as the unmatched junction base count. This entry is derived from a study of T cells in Graves' hyperthyroidism and ophthalmopathy (dated by TCRdb to about 2019). Study-level background: Peripheral blood samples were taken at initial diagnosis, before any treatment was given. To identify distinguishing TCR V-J signatures, a discovery cohort of about 100 patients was used, comprising 40 to 45 with Graves' ophthalmopathy and 57 with stable Graves' hyperthyroidism. Whether ophthalmopathy could be predicted prospectively was tested in an independent validation cohort made up of roughly 20 hyperthyroidism patients plus 17 patients who later progressed to ophthalmopathy. The approximately 90 discovery patients were divided at random into training and test sets in a 7:3 ratio. The study also compared thyroid tissue and blood T-cell repertoires from a handful of Graves' hyperthyroidism patients. Once sampling was done, hyperthyroidism patients were given methimazole at a starting dose of 30 mg daily, whereas ophthalmopathy patients were given high-dose intravenous methylprednisolone. The paper describes TCR Vbeta CDR3 sequencing of roughly 130 peripheral blood samples, made up of around 41 ophthalmopathy patients, roughly 75 hyperthyroidism patients and some 17 progressor patients.

In the ophthalmopathy patients, disease was moderately to severely active, with a Clinical Activity Score of 3 or more, a NOSPECS grade of 4 or more, and a duration of less than 3 months. Patients with uncontrolled infections, other autoimmune diseases, pregnancy or lactation were excluded. Diagnoses were established on the basis of clinical symptoms, serum thyroxine and TRAb, thyroid ultrasound, and orbital computed tomography. Ficoll-Paque density gradient centrifugation was used to isolate PBMCs from under 11 ml of fresh peripheral blood. Total RNA was extracted with Trizol reagent, and quality was checked on an Agilent 2100 Bioanalyzer. The paper as a whole reports these results and caveats: Sample size was not statistically predetermined, and investigators were not blinded to group allocation. Most expanded thyroid clonotypes (frequency above 0.001) were also detected in blood, suggesting blood repertoires may reflect thyroid immune responses. In validation, the model predicted progression to ophthalmopathy a median of around 6.5 months before onset, with approximately 68% sensitivity and about 72% specificity. A 13 V-J signature model separated ophthalmopathy from stable hyperthyroidism, with roughly 88% sensitivity and roughly 81% specificity in cross-validation and 80%/75% in testing.

Amplification of TCR beta CDR3 regions was carried out from RNA transcripts. For the first round of RT-PCR on the TCR CDR3, the HTBI primer set was used together with the Qiagen OneStep RT-PCR kit. The libraries were constructed in a second round of multiplex PCR and then size-selected and purified. Sequencing of the libraries was done on an Illumina HiSeq2000 using paired-end 100 bp reads. Regarding the original processing steps: SOAPnuke was used to process the raw data, throwing out any read that contained adapters or uncalled bases, had a mean Phred below 15, or lacked an exact constant-primer or identifier match. High-quality paired reads were merged using COPE v1.2.5, and each unique nucleotide sequence was defined as a clonotype. MiTCR v1.1 was used to align the clonotypes against IMGT TRBV, TRBD and TRBJ reference segments. The analysis was restricted to V-J combinations with a frequency above 0.0001, which together covered 99% to 99.2% of the repertoires. A TCS score was defined as the ratio between F50 (clonal expansion) and ExV (chaos), using BLOSUM62-based TCRdist between CDR3 peptides within each V-J. Welch's t-statistics and random forest reduced roughly 530 V-J features to 10 to 15, which were used in a naive Bayes classifier (R e1071). Using fastp trimming at Q25 and MiXCR clonotype assembly, TCRdb reanalyzed the public sequencing data and kept in-frame beta chains. All rows with the same CDR3 protein become a single entry with the most common DNA and genes. These V and J calls originate from TCRdb's pipeline instead of the authors' own analysis. This sample is represented by 300,000 to 500,000 distinct CDR3 sequences; over 11% of them were singletons. Together, the top ten hold approximately 27% of the sample.

The TCR sequence derives from a man aged 50 to 59 with Graves' ophthalmopathy. Sequencing was carried out using blood. The chain is encoded by TRBV2 joined to TRBJ2-1, with 11 junctional bases fitting TRBD1. The bases read TGTGCCAGCAGTGAATCGTCTGGACAGGGGGCGAGGAATGAGCAGTTCTTC. Translation gives CASSESSGQGARNEQFF.